This TCR beta chain was captured in a study of T cells in Graves' hyperthyroidism and ophthalmopathy. RNA transcripts provided the source from which TCR beta CDR3 regions were amplified. Researchers ran a first-round RT-PCR on the TCR CDR3 using the HTBI primer set. Each CDR3 protein is one row after TCRdb ran MiXCR on the multiplex PCR reads. This sample has 600,000 or so distinct CDR3 sequences, with about 16% found just once. The CDR3 has 12 amino acids. Germline V gives CDR1 MNHNS, CDR2 SASEGT. The V end lost 7 bases, the J end lost 9 bases, and 15 bases lay between the germline ends. This clonotype came up many times. Its antigen is not known. Whole-study findings and limits: Appearing also in blood were most of the thyroid clonotypes expanded above 0.001. Before onset, ophthalmopathy was predicted by the model a median around 6 months earlier.

The receptor was derived from a woman between 25 and 40 years old with Graves' hyperthyroidism. The chain links TRBV6-1 to TRBJ1-2; D gene uncertain. The sequenced sample was blood. The CDR3 loop reads CASTDGLGSYTF. The CDR3 DNA follows: TGTGCCAGCACGGACGGCTTGGGAAGCTACACCTTC.